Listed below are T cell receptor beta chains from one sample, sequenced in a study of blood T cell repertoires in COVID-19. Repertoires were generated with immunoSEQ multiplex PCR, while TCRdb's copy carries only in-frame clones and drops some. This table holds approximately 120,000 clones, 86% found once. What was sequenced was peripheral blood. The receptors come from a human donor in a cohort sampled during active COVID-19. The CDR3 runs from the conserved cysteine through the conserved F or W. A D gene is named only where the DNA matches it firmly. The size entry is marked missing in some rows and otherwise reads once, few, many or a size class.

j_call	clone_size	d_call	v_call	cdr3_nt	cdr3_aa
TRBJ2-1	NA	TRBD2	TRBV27	TGTGCCAGCAGTTTAGGGGAACTAGCGGTGAGACGGGATGAGCAGTTCTTC	CASSLGELAVRRDEQFF
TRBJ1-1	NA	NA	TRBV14	TGTGCCAGCACGAGAGCGGGGGCATCGAACACTGAAGCTTTCTTT	CASTRAGASNTEAFF
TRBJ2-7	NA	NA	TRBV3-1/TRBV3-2	TGTGCCAGCAGCCAAGATGGAGGCAGCCACGAGCAGTACTTC	CASSQDGGSHEQYF
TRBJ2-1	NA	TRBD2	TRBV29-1	TGCAGCGTTGGCGGCTCTAGCGGGAGCGGGTCCTACAATGAGCAGTTCTTC	CSVGGSSGSGSYNEQFF
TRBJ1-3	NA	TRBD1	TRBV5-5	TGTGCCAGCAGCTCCACAGGGGTTCCTGGAAACACCATATATTTT	CASSSTGVPGNTIYF
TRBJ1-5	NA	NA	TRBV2	TGTGCCAGCAGTGAGCGGGGTTGGGGCAATCAGCCCCAGCATTTT	CASSERGWGNQPQHF
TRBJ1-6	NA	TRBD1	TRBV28	TGTGCCAGCAGTCCGACAGGGGATAATTCACCCCTCCACTTT	CASSPTGDNSPLHF
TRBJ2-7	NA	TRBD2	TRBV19	TGTGCCAGTAGTATGGTCTCGGGGACTAGCGGGACGTACGAGCAGTACTTC	CASSMVSGTSGTYEQYF
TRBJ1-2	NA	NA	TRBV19	TGTGCCAGTAGTACCGTCCCGGGGGATTGGTACTATGGCTACACCTTC	CASSTVPGDWYYGYTF
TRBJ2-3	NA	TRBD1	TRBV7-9	TGTGCCAGCGGGGACAGGCTTGGAGATACGCAGTATTTT	CASGDRLGDTQYF
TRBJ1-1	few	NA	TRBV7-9	TGTGCCAGCAGCCCGAGCGGGGGTGAGACTGAAGCTTTCTTT	CASSPSGGETEAFF
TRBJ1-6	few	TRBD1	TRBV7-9	TGTGCCAGCAGCTTAGAGGGGGCAGGGGTTTCACCCCTCCACTTT	CASSLEGAGVSPLHF
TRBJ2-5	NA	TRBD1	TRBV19	TGTGCCAGTAGTTCCACAGGGGGCTGGGAGACCCAGTACTTC	CASSSTGGWETQYF
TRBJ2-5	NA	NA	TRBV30	TGTGCCTGTCACCCCCCTGGGAGGACCCAGTACTTC	CACHPPGRTQYF
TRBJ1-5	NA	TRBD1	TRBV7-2	TGTGCCAGCAGCTTACACAGGGGCGGGCAGCCCCAGCATTTT	CASSLHRGGQPQHF
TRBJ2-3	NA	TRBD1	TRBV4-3	TGCGCCAGCAGCCAGAGACAGGGGGTGACAGATACGCAGTATTTT	CASSQRQGVTDTQYF
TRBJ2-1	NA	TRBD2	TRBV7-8	TGTGCCAGCAGCTTAGAAGGGACTAGCGGCAATGAGCAGTTCTTC	CASSLEGTSGNEQFF
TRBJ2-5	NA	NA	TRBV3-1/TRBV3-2	TGTGCCAGCAGCCCCGCATCGGGCGGGCGAGAGACCCAGTACTTC	CASSPASGGRETQYF
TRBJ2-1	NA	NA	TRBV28	TGTGCCAGCAGTCCCGCTTCTGGACTGAGGGACAATGAGCAGTTCTTC	CASSPASGLRDNEQFF
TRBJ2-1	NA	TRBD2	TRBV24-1	TGTGCCACCAGCGCGACTAGCGGGAGTGGTAATGAGCAGTTCTTC	CATSATSGSGNEQFF
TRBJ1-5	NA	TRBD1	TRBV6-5	TGTGCCAGCCTGGGACAGGGGGCACAGCCCCAGCATTTT	CASLGQGAQPQHF
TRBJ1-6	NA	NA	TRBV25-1	TGTGCCAGCAGTGAATCGAGGACACGGAATAATTCACCCCTCCACTTT	CASSESRTRNNSPLHF